In this sample, the clone carrying this T cell receptor beta chain turned up many times. Antigen: not known. The sample's time point: newly diagnosed GD, antithyroid drugs for less than 3 months. Preparation of the TCR library used RNA extracted from PBMCs. The V end was cut by 7 bases, the J end by 3 bases, with 19 bases between. This CDR3 has 15 residues. Looked up from germline, CDR1 is MNHNS and CDR2 is SASEGT. This sample stems from a study of regulatory T cells in long-lasting Graves disease. Study results and caveats: There was favoring of TRBV28, TRBJ1-2 and TRBJ2-5 in persistent disease.

The authors built TCR beta libraries using iRepertoire HTBI primers and Arm-PCR of CDR3 regions. TCRdb reprocessed the multiplex PCR reads via MiXCR and lists one record per CDR3 protein. The sample includes some 410,000 distinct CDR3 sequences, about a sixth of them seen just once. In addition, the sample was reused for a study of T cells in Graves' hyperthyroidism and ophthalmopathy. That paper notes: Diagnoses rested on clinical symptoms, serum thyroxine and TRAb, thyroid ultrasound and orbital computed tomography. From stable hyperthyroidism, ophthalmopathy was separated by a 13 V-J model.

This chain connects TRBV6-1 to TRBJ2-7, with D possibly called TRBD1 or TRBD2 (5 bases each). The origin of this receptor is a woman in her 30s with Graves disease. Sequenced material: peripheral blood mononuclear cells (PBMCs), taken at new diagnosis, from a patient treated with antithyroid drugs. CDR3 loop: CASTASSERGYEQYF. DNA of the CDR3: TGTGCCAGCACCGCTAGCTCGGAGAGGGGCTACGAGCAGTACTTC.